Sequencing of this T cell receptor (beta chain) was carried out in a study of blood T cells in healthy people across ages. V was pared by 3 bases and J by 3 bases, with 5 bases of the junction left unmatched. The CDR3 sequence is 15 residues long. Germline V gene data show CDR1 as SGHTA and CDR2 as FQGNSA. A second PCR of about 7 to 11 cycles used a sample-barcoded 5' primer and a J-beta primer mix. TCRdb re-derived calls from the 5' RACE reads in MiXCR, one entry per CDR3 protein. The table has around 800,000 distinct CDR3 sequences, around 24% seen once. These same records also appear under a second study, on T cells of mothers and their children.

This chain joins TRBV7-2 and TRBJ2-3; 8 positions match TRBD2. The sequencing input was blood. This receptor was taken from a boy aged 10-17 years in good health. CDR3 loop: CASSFISGVTDTQYF. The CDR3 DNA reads TGTGCCAGCAGCTTTATTAGCGGGGTAACAGATACGCAGTATTTT.